The rows below give T cell receptor beta chains drawn from one sample of a study of technical replicates of blood from a handful of donors. Only in-frame clones appear in the TCRdb table, and some are missing; sequencing was by immunoSEQ multiplex PCR. The table has under 100,000 clones, roughly 93% seen once. What was sequenced was T cells isolated from PBMCs. Source of these receptors: a human donor in good health. Both conserved end residues are part of each CDR3. D genes are given only for firm matches. A clone size is listed for some rows: how often the clone was seen (once, few, many), or a class if it is expanded.

d_gene	len	abundance	v_gene	j_gene	CDR3aa	CDR3nt
TRBD2	17	.	TRBV6-1	TRBJ2-1	CASSETPISGSRDEQFF	TGTGCCAGCAGTGAAACCCCTATTAGCGGGAGTAGGGATGAGCAGTTCTTC
.	15	.	TRBV5-1	TRBJ2-2	CASSLAALNTGELFF	TGCGCCAGCAGCTTGGCCGCACTGAACACCGGGGAGCTGTTTTTT
TRBD1	12	.	TRBV28	TRBJ2-7	CASSPDRGPLYF	TGTGCCAGCAGCCCGGACAGGGGGCCTCTATACTTC
.	14	.	TRBV5-6	TRBJ1-4	CASSFTGRDEKLFF	TGTGCCAGCAGCTTCACAGGGCGGGATGAAAAACTGTTTTTT
TRBD1	15	.	TRBV11-3	TRBJ2-1	CASSPGQGSYNEQFF	TGTGCCAGCAGCCCGGGACAGGGCTCCTACAATGAGCAGTTCTTC
TRBD2	14	once	TRBV10-3	TRBJ2-1	CATPLAGGLAEQFF	TGTGCCACCCCCTTAGCGGGAGGTTTGGCTGAGCAGTTCTTC
.	11	.	TRBV2	TRBJ2-3	CASSSRDTQYF	TGTGCCAGCAGTTCTAGAGATACGCAGTATTTT
TRBD1	14	.	TRBV30	TRBJ2-1	CAWSPGTGGDEQFF	TGTGCCTGGAGCCCCGGGACAGGGGGCGATGAGCAGTTCTTC
TRBD1	17	.	TRBV11-2	TRBJ2-7	CASRKLRTGGATYEQYF	TGTGCCAGCAGAAAGCTTAGGACAGGGGGCGCAACATACGAGCAGTACTTC
.	16	.	TRBV11-2	TRBJ1-1	CASSLWEGLLNTEAFF	TGTGCCAGCAGCTTATGGGAGGGGCTCCTGAACACTGAAGCTTTCTTT
.	13	.	TRBV2	TRBJ1-5	CASNPGEGQPQHF	TGTGCCAGCAATCCAGGGGAGGGTCAGCCCCAGCATTTT
.	15	once	TRBV11-1	TRBJ2-6	CASSLSGSGANVLTF	TGTGCCAGCAGCTTAAGTGGGAGCGGGGCCAACGTCCTGACTTTC
.	17	.	TRBV21-1	TRBJ2-3	CASSRNHTGGLTDTQYF	TGTGCCAGCAGCCGAAACCATACAGGGGGTCTCACAGATACGCAGTATTTT
TRBD2	18	.	TRBV11-3	TRBJ2-5	CASSSRKGLAGAQETQYF	TGTGCCAGCAGCTCCCGGAAGGGGCTAGCGGGGGCACAAGAGACCCAGTACTTC
.	17	.	TRBV7-2	TRBJ2-3	CASSLVALAMSTDTQYF	TGTGCCAGCAGCTTAGTCGCCTTAGCGATGAGCACAGATACGCAGTATTTT
.	14	.	TRBV5-4	TRBJ1-6	CASSLVISGSPLHF	TGTGCCAGCAGCTTGGTCATTTCCGGGTCACCCCTCCACTTT
.	15	once	TRBV19	TRBJ2-2	CASSISGPGTGELFF	TGTGCCAGTAGTATCTCAGGACCGGGGACCGGGGAGCTGTTTTTT
.	20	.	TRBV12-5	TRBJ2-6	CASGLIVTGFSLAGANVLTF	TGTGCTAGTGGTTTGATCGTTACAGGGTTCTCGCTTGCTGGGGCCAACGTCCTGACTTTC
TRBD1	12	once	TRBV19	TRBJ1-5	CASGQGNQPQHF	TGTGCCAGCGGACAGGGGAATCAGCCCCAGCATTTT
.	15	once	TRBV6-5	TRBJ1-5	CASSYSSLSNQPQHF	TGTGCCAGCAGTTACTCTAGCCTTAGCAATCAGCCCCAGCATTTT
.	15	.	TRBV6-6	TRBJ1-1	CASRKTGTPNTEAFF	TGTGCCAGCAGGAAAACAGGGACCCCGAACACTGAAGCTTTCTTT
.	12	.	TRBV9	TRBJ1-2	CASSVQGYGYTF	TGTGCCAGCAGCGTACAGGGCTATGGCTACACCTTC
.	12	.	TRBV7-9	TRBJ1-6	CASEGLKEPLHF	TGTGCCAGCGAGGGTCTAAAAGAGCCCCTCCACTTT
TRBD1	15	once	TRBV19	TRBJ2-7	CASKDGGQGINEQYF	TGTGCCAGTAAGGACGGGGGACAGGGGATTAACGAGCAGTACTTC